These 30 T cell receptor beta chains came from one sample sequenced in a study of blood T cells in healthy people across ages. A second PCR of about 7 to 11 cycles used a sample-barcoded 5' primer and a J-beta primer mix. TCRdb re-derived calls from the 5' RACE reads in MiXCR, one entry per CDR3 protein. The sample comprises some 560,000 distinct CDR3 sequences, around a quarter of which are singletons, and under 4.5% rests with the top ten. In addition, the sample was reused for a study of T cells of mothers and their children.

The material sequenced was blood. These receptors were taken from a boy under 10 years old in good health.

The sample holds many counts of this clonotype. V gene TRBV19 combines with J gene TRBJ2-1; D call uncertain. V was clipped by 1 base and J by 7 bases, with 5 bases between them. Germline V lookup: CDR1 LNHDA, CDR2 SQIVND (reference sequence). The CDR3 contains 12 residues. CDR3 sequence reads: CASSIGGNEQFF. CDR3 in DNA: TGTGCCAGTAGTATAGGAGGAAATGAGCAGTTCTTC.

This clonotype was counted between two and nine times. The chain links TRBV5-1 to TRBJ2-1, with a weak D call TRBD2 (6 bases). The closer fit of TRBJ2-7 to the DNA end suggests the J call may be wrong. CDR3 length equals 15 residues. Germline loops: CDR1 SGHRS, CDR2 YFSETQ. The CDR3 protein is CASSPSRGLGYEQYF. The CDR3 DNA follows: TGCGCCAGCAGCCCCTCGAGGGGACTTGGCTACGAGCAGTACTTC.

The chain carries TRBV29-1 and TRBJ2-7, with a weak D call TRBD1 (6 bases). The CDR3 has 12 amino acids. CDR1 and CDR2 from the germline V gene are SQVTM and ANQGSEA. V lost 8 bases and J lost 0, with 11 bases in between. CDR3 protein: CSYRDNSYEQYF. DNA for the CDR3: TGCAGCTACCGGGACAACTCCTACGAGCAGTACTTC.

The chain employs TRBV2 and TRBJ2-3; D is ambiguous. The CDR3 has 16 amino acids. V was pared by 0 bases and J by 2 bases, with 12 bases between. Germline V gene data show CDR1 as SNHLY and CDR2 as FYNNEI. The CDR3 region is CASSEAAKSDTDTQYF. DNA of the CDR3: TGTGCCAGCAGTGAAGCGGCAAAGAGCGACACAGATACGCAGTATTTT.

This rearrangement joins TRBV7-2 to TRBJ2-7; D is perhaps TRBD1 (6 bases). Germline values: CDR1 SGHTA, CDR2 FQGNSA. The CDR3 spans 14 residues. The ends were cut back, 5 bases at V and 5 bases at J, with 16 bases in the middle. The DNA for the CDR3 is TGTGCCAGCAGCGCAACGAACAGGGTCCACGAGCAGTACTTC. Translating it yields CASSATNRVHEQYF.

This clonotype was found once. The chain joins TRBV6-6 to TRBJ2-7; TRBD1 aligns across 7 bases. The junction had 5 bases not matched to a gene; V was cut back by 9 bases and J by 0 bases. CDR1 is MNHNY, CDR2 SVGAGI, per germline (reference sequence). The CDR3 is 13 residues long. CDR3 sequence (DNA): TGTGCCAGACTTACAGGGGACTCCTACGAGCAGTACTTC. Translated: CARLTGDSYEQYF.

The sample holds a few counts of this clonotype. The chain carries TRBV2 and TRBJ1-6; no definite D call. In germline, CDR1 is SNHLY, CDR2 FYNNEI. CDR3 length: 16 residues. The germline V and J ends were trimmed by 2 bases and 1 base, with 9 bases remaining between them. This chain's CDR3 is CASSEFSRSYNSPLHF. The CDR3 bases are TGTGCCAGCAGTGAATTTTCGAGATCCTATAATTCACCCCTCCACTTT.

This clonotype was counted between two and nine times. The CDR3 DNA follows: TGCGCCAGCAGCGACGGGACACTGCAGAAAGAGACCCAGTACTTC. Translation gives CASSDGTLQKETQYF. The chain uses TRBV5-1 and TRBJ2-5; possibly TRBD1 for D (6 bases). Germline-derived CDR1 and CDR2 are SGHRS and YFSETQ. The CDR3 length is 15 residues. V was shortened by 4 bases and J by 3 bases, with 16 bases between the two germline ends.

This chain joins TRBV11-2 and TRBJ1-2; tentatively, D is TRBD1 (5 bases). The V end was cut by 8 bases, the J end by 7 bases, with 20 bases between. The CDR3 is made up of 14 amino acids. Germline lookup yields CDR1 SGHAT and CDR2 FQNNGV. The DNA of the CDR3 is TGTGCCAGCGGGGGGTACGGTAGATCTGGTGGCTACACCTTC. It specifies CASGGYGRSGGYTF.

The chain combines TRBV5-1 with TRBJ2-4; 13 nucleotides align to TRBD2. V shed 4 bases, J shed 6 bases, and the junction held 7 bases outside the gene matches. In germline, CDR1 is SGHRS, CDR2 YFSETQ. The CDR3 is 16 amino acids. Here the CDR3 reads CASSLGTSGKINIQYF. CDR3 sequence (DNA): TGCGCCAGCAGCCTCGGGACTAGCGGGAAGATAAACATTCAGTACTTC.

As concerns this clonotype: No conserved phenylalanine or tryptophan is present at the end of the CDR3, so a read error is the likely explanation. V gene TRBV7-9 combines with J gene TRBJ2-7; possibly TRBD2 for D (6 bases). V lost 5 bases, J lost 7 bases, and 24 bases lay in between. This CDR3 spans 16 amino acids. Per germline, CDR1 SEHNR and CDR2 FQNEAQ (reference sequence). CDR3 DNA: TGTGCCAGCAGCCCTCCGAGCGGGCCATCCTACAATGAGCAGTACCTC. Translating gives CASSPPSGPSYNEQYL.

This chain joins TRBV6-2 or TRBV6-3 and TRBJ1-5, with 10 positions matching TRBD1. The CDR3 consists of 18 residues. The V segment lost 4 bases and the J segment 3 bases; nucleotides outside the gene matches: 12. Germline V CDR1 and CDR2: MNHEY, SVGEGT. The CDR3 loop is CASSLRGGQGLDNQPQHF. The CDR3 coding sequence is TGTGCCAGCAGTTTGAGGGGGGGACAGGGGTTGGACAATCAGCCCCAGCATTTT.

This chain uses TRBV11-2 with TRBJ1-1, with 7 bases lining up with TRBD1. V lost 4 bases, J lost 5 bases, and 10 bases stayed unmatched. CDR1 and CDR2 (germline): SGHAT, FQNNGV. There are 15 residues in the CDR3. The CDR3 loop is CASSSTDRLRTEAFF. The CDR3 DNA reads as TGTGCCAGCAGCTCTACGGACAGGTTGCGGACTGAAGCTTTCTTT.

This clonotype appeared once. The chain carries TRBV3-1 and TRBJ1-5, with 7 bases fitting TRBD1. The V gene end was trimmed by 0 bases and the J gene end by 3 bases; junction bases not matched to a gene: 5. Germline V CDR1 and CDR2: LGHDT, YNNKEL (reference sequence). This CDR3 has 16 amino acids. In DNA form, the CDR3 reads TGTGCCAGCAGCCAAGATCCGGGACAGCCCAATCAGCCCCAGCATTTT. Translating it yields CASSQDPGQPNQPQHF.

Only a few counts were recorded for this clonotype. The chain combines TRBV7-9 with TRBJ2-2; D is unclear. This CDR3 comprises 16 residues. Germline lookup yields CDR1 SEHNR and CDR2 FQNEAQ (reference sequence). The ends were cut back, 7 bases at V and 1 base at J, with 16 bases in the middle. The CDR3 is CASKPTWQRNTGELFF. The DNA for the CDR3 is TGTGCCAGCAAGCCTACCTGGCAGCGGAACACCGGGGAGCTGTTTTTT. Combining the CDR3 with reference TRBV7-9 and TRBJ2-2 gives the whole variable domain DTGVSQNPRHKITKRGQNVTFRCDPISEHNRLYWYRQTLGQGPEFLTYFQNEAQLEKSRLLSDRFSAERPKGSFSTLEIQRTEQGDSAMYLCASKPTWQRNTGELFFGEGSRLTVL.

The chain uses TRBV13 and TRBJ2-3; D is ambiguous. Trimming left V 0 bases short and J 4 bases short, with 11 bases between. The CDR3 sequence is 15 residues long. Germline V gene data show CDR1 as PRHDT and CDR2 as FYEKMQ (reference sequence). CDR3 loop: CASSLGRLVPDTQYF. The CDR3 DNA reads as TGTGCCAGCAGCTTAGGCCGGCTAGTCCCAGATACGCAGTATTTT.

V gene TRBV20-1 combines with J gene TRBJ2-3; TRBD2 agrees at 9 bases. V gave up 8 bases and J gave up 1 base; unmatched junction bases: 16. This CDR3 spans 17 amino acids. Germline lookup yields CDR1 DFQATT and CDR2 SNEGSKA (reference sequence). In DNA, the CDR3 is TGCAGTACAGGGGCGGCGGGAGGGCCGTTAGGCACAGATACGCAGTATTTT. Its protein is CSTGAAGGPLGTDTQYF.

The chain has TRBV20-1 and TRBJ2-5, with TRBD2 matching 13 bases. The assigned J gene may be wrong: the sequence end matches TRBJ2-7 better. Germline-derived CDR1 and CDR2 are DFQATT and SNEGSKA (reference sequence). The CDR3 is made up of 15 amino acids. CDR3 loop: CSARGGTSGTYEQYF. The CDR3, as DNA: TGCAGTGCTAGAGGAGGGACTAGCGGGACCTACGAGCAGTACTTC.

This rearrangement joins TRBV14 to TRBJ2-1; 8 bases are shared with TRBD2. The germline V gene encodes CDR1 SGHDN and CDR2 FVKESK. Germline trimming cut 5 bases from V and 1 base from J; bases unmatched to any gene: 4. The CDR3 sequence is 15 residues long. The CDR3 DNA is TGTGCCAGCAGCGCCGTAGCGGGGTCCTACAATGAGCAGTTCTTC. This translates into CASSAVAGSYNEQFF.

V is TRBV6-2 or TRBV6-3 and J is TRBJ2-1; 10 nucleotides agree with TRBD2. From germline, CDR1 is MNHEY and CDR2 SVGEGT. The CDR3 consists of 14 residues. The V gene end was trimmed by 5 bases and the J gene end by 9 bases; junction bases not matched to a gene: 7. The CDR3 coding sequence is TGTGCCAGCAGTCCCGGGACTAGCGTGACTGAGCAGTTCTTC. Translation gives CASSPGTSVTEQFF.

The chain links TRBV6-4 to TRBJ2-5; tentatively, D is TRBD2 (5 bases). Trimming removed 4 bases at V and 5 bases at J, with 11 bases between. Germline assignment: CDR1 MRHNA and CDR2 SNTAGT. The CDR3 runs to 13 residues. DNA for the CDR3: TGTGCCAGCAGTGCCGGGGTCGGTGAGACCCAGTACTTC. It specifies CASSAGVGETQYF.

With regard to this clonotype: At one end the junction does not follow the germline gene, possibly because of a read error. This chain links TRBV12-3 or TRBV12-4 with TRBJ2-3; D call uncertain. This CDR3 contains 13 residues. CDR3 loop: CASSLVRTDAQYF. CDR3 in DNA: TGTGCCAGCAGTTTAGTGAGAACAGATGCGCAGTATTTT.

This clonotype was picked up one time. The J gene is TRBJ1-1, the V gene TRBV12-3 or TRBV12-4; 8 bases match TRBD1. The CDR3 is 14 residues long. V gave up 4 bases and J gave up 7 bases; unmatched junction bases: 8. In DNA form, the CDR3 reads TGTGCCAGCAGTTCCCCGGACAGGGCGGTTGAAGCTTTCTTT. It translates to CASSSPDRAVEAFF.

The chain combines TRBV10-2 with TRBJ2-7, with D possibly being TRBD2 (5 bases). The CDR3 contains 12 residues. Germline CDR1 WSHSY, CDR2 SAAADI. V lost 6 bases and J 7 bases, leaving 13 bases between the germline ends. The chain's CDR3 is CASSPTSLEQYF. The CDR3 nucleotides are TGCGCCAGCAGCCCTACTAGTTTGGAGCAGTACTTC.

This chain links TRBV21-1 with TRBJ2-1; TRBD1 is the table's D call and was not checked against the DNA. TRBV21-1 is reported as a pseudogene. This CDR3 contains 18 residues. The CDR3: CASSKPVPFILSYNEQFF. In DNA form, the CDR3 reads TGTGCCAGCAGCAAACCCGTCCCATTCATTCTCTCCTACAATGAGCAGTTCTTC.

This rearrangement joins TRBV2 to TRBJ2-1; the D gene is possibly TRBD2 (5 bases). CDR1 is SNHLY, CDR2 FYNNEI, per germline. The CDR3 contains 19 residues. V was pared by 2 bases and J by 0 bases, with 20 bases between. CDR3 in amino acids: CASSEWVKIAPSSYNEQFF. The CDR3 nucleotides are TGTGCCAGCAGTGAATGGGTTAAGATAGCGCCGAGCTCCTACAATGAGCAGTTCTTC.

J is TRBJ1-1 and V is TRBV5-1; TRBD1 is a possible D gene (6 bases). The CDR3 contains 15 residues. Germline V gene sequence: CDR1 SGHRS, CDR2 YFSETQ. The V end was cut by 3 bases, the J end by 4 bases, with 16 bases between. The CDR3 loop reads CASSSGGRLGTEAFF. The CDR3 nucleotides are TGCGCCAGCAGCTCTGGGGGGCGGTTGGGCACTGAAGCTTTCTTT.

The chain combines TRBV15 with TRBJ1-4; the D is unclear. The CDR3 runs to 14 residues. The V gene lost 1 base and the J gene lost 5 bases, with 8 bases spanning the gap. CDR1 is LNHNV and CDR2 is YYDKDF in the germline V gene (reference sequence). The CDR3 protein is CATSRVIGNEKLFF. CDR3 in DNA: TGTGCCACCAGCAGAGTTATAGGGAATGAAAAACTGTTTTTT. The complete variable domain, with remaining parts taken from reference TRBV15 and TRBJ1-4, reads DAMVIQNPRYQVTQFGKPVTLSCSQTLNHNVMYWYQQKSSQAPKLLFHYYDKDFNNEADTPDNFQSRRPNTSFCFLDIRSPGLGDTAMYLCATSRVIGNEKLFFGSGTQLSVL.

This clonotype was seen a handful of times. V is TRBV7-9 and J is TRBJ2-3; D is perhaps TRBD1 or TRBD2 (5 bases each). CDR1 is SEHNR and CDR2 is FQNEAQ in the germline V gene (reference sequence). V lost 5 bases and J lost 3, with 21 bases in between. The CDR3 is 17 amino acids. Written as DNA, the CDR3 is TGTGCCAGCAGCCTAGGGTGGGGGACCCAAAGAACAGATACGCAGTATTTT. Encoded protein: CASSLGWGTQRTDTQYF.

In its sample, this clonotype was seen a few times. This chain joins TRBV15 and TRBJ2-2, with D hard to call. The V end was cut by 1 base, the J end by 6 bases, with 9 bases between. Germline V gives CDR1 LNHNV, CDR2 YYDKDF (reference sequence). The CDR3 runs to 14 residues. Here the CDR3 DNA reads TGTGCCACCAGCAGAGGAAACTCAGCCGGGGAGCTGTTTTTT. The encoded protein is CATSRGNSAGELFF.